This TCR beta chain was identified during a study of blood T cells in healthy people across ages. On this clonotype itself: Its antigen is still unknown.

Healthy Russian Caucasian donors spanned ages 6 to 90 years. Notes on the study in general: Relative to aged donors, long-lived donors carried more naive CD4+ cells and displayed higher diversity.

Primers used in a second PCR of about 7 to 11 cycles were a sample-barcoded 5' primer and a J-beta primer mix. A minimum of 2.5 million CDR3-containing paired-end reads was obtained for each sample. TCRdb processed the 5' RACE reads anew with MiXCR; each CDR3 protein has one entry. The sample has about 760,000 distinct CDR3 sequences; roughly 25% are singletons. The data also belong to a second study, concerning T cells of mothers and their children. That report notes: Every mother produced more than 9.5 million TCR beta CDR3 reads, whereas every child provided several million.

Sequencing input: blood. This clonotype was sampled from a boy between 10 and 17 years old in good health.

CDR3 nucleotide sequence: TGTGCCAGTACCCCGGGACGGTACCAAGAGACCCAGTACTTC. Its protein is CASTPGRYQETQYF. This chain connects TRBV19 to TRBJ2-5, with D perhaps TRBD1 or TRBD2 (5 bases each). Trimming removed 7 bases from V and 0 bases from J, with 12 bases in between. Germline lookup yields CDR1 LNHDA and CDR2 SQIVND (reference sequence). The CDR3 is made up of 14 amino acids.